These 22 T cell receptor beta chains originate from one sample sequenced in a study of vaccination and CD4 T cells after COVID-19. The Oncomine TCR Beta short-read assay sequenced DNA from cultured CD4+ T cells. TCRdb processed the PCR reads anew with MiXCR; each CDR3 protein has one entry. The sample carries some 10,000 distinct CDR3 sequences, less than 25% recorded once. Stated treatment: approximately 9-day PBMC culture with coronavirus spike peptide pools or control peptides (ViraFEST assay). The antigens of these receptors remain unknown. Material: CD4+ T cells from blood, cultured in vitro, obtained after SARS-CoV-2 vaccination. The source is a human donor who had recovered from COVID-19.

This clonotype was seen a handful of times. This chain joins TRBV6-2 or TRBV6-3 and TRBJ2-7; 7 positions agree with TRBD2. The CDR3 has 14 residues. From germline, CDR1 is MNHEY and CDR2 SVGEGT. V lost 8 bases and J lost 3; bases outside the gene matches: 10. In nucleotides, the CDR3 is TGTGCCAGCTGCCATGATGGCGGGAGCTACGAGCAGTACTTC. Protein: CASCHDGGSYEQYF.

V gene TRBV28 combines with J gene TRBJ1-2; perhaps TRBD1 as D (5 bases). The CDR3 extends over 17 amino acids. Trimming took 3 bases from V and 1 from J, leaving 18 bases between them. Per germline, CDR1 MDHEN and CDR2 SYDVKM. CDR3 sequence (DNA): TGTGCCAGCAGTTTTTCGGGGGTTCCCCTCCATAACTATGGCTACACCTTC. Its translation is CASSFSGVPLHNYGYTF.

The gene calls are TRBV20-1 and TRBJ2-5, with 10 bases lining up with TRBD1. V lost 5 bases to trimming and J lost 3 bases; unmatched junction nucleotides: 6. The CDR3 length is 14 residues. Germline loops: CDR1 DFQATT, CDR2 SNEGSKA (reference sequence). CDR3 sequence reads: CSAYRTGGKETQYF. The CDR3 coding sequence is TGCAGTGCTTACAGGACAGGGGGGAAAGAGACCCAGTACTTC.

This clonotype came up a few times. This chain connects TRBV6-2 or TRBV6-3 to TRBJ1-1; no firm D call. The CDR3 consists of 13 residues. From germline, CDR1 is MNHEY and CDR2 SVGEGT. Trimming removed 5 bases from V and 7 bases from J, with 14 bases in between. The CDR3 nucleotides are TGTGCCAGCAGTCCCTCCTTGAGCATTGAAGCTTTCTTT. It codes for CASSPSLSIEAFF.

The chain carries TRBV28 and TRBJ2-1; D ambiguous. Trimming pared 4 bases from V and 10 bases from J, leaving 11 bases between. The CDR3 is 12 residues long. The V gene's germline CDR1 is MDHEN and CDR2 SYDVKM. CDR3 residues: CASSSLFREQFF. DNA of the CDR3: TGTGCCAGCAGTTCCTTATTTAGGGAGCAGTTCTTC.

The chain has TRBV20-1 and TRBJ2-3, with 16 positions matching TRBD2. CDR1 is DFQATT, CDR2 SNEGSKA, per germline (reference sequence). Trimming cost V 2 bases and J 3 bases; bases outside gene matches: 17. The CDR3 sequence is 21 residues long. The DNA of the CDR3 is TGCAGTGCTAGACGTCCGGGGGGCAGGGGACTAGCGGGAGGGCCGACAGATACGCAGTATTTT. As protein: CSARRPGGRGLAGGPTDTQYF.

Judged by abundance, this clonotype is medium-sized (0.01 to 0.1%). The chain links TRBV28 to TRBJ1-1; TRBD1 matches 10 bases. The length of the CDR3 is 16 residues. Looked up from germline, CDR1 is MDHEN and CDR2 is SYDVKM. Trimming at V came to 2 bases and at J to 8 bases, leaving 11 bases not matched to a gene. The CDR3 loop reads CASSLPPPGQGEEAFF. CDR3 in DNA: TGTGCCAGCAGTTTACCCCCACCCGGACAGGGGGAGGAAGCTTTCTTT.

This clonotype was detected only a few times. The J gene is TRBJ1-2, the V gene TRBV28, with D maybe TRBD1 (5 bases). Germline-derived CDR1 and CDR2 are MDHEN and SYDVKM. The CDR3 totals 14 residues. Deletions cut 6 bases from V and 8 bases from J, with 19 bases between. The CDR3 coding sequence is TGTGCCAGCAGCCCCCCGGGACCACTGGCAGGCTACACCTTC. This encodes CASSPPGPLAGYTF.

This clonotype is medium-sized by share. The rearrangement joins TRBV19 to TRBJ2-6, with D possibly matching TRBD1 (5 bases). This CDR3 has 16 amino acids. Trimming shortened V by 7 bases and J by 4 bases, and 17 bases separated the two germline ends. Germline loops: CDR1 LNHDA, CDR2 SQIVND (reference sequence). The CDR3 DNA follows: TGTGCCAGTAAGGGGCAGGGTGTACTCGGGGCCAACGTCCTGACTTTC. Its protein product is CASKGQGVLGANVLTF.

V gene TRBV15 combines with J gene TRBJ2-1; 14 bases align to TRBD2. The trim removed 5 bases at V and 2 bases at J, leaving 5 bases unmatched. This CDR3 contains 17 residues. Germline V gene lookup returns CDR1 LNHNV and CDR2 YYDKDF (reference sequence). The CDR3, as DNA: TGTGCCACCAGCTCCCGACTAGCGGGAGGGGCCTACAATGAGCAGTTCTTC. Protein: CATSSRLAGGAYNEQFF.

The V gene is TRBV2, the J gene TRBJ2-1; the D is unclear. The V end was cut by 3 bases, the J end by 9 bases, with 6 bases between. CDR3 length: 11 residues. Germline values: CDR1 SNHLY, CDR2 FYNNEI. CDR3: CASSEEPEQFF. The CDR3 region has the DNA TGTGCCAGCAGTGAGGAGCCTGAGCAGTTCTTC.

The chain couples TRBV6-2 or TRBV6-3 to TRBJ1-1; the match to TRBD1 covers 11 bases. The CDR3 covers 18 residues. Germline-derived CDR1 and CDR2 are MNHEY and SVGEGT. V lost 2 bases, J lost 5 bases, and 13 bases stayed unmatched. The CDR3 DNA reads TGTGCCAGCAGTTACACCCCTCAAACCGGGACAGGGGGGACTGAAGCTTTCTTT. Its translation is CASSYTPQTGTGGTEAFF.

This clonotype has more than one count but fewer than ten. V is TRBV7-2 and J is TRBJ2-7, with TRBD2 identical over 10 bases. V lost 2 bases, J lost 4 bases, and 5 bases stayed unmatched. The CDR3 extends over 15 amino acids. Germline V gene sequence: CDR1 SGHTA, CDR2 FQGNSA. Here the CDR3 DNA reads TGTGCCAGCAGCTTACAGGGACTAGCGAGTTACGAGCAGTACTTC. Protein: CASSLQGLASYEQYF.

In this sample, this clonotype turned up a few times. CDR3 DNA: TGTGCCAGCCGGAGGGTATGGAACACCGGGGAGCTGTTTTTT. Encoded protein: CASRRVWNTGELFF. This chain joins TRBV27 and TRBJ2-2, with D maybe TRBD2 (6 bases). Trimming left V 8 bases short and J 1 base short, with 11 bases between. The germline gives CDR1 MNHEY, CDR2 SMNVEV (reference sequence). There are 14 residues in the CDR3.

The rearrangement links TRBV18 to TRBJ1-4; 9 nucleotides line up with TRBD1. This CDR3 comprises 13 residues. CDR1 and CDR2 (germline): KGHSH, LQKENI. Trimming took 3 bases from V and 8 from J; bases not matched to a gene: 1. The CDR3 reads CASSPGQGEKLFF. The DNA for the CDR3 is TGTGCCAGCTCACCGGGACAGGGAGAAAAACTGTTTTTT.

V and J are TRBV20-1 and TRBJ1-2, with D possibly TRBD1 on 6 matching bases. The CDR3 loop spans 14 amino acids. Germline V gene lookup returns CDR1 DFQATT and CDR2 SNEGSKA (reference sequence). V shed 5 bases and J shed 4 bases, with 17 bases lying between them. The CDR3 spells CSAAQGKLGYGYTF. As DNA, the CDR3 is TGCAGTGCTGCCCAGGGGAAATTGGGCTATGGCTACACCTTC.

The rearrangement uses TRBV30 and TRBJ2-1; TRBD2 matches at 8 bases. The V gene end was trimmed by 1 base and the J gene end by 5 bases; junction bases not matched to a gene: 4. Looked up from germline, CDR1 is GTSNPN and CDR2 is SVGIG (reference sequence). The CDR3 is 14 amino acids. Here the CDR3 reads CAWSDWGLDNEQFF. DNA of the CDR3: TGTGCCTGGAGTGATTGGGGACTAGACAATGAGCAGTTCTTC.

This clonotype was seen a handful of times. The V and J genes are TRBV12-3 or TRBV12-4 and TRBJ1-5; 9 bases are shared with TRBD1. The CDR3 is 15 residues long. Trimming cost V 6 bases and J 2 bases; bases outside gene matches: 5. The CDR3 DNA sequence: TGTGCCAGCAGCAAACAGGGGGCCCGCAATCAGCCCCAGCATTTT. Translated, it gives CASSKQGARNQPQHF.

In this sample, this clonotype is medium-sized. V is TRBV19 and J is TRBJ2-3; 9 positions agree with TRBD1. The CDR3 covers 17 residues. With 3 bases clipped from V and 3 bases from J, the junction kept 10 bases outside the gene matches. Per the germline V gene, CDR1 is LNHDA and CDR2 is SQIVND (reference sequence). Here the CDR3 DNA reads TGTGCCAGTAGTATTGCCCTGACAGGGGGGTCGACAGATACGCAGTATTTT. It codes for CASSIALTGGSTDTQYF.

This rearrangement joins TRBV10-2 to TRBJ2-7; 10 bases match TRBD2. Unmatched junction bases numbered 4, after V lost 6 bases and J lost 5 bases. The CDR3 is made up of 13 amino acids. Per the germline V gene, CDR1 is WSHSY and CDR2 is SAAADI. CDR3 sequence (DNA): TGCGCCAGCAGAACTAGCGGGATTGACGAGCAGTACTTC. As protein: CASRTSGIDEQYF.

This clonotype occurred a few times. Mismatch with germline at one junction end may stem from a read error. This rearrangement joins TRBV6-5 to TRBJ1-2, with a weak D call TRBD1 (6 bases). Per germline, CDR1 MNHEY and CDR2 SVGAGI. The CDR3 is 13 amino acids. CDR3 in DNA: TGTACCAGCAGTTACTCGGAAGGGACAGGCTACACCTTC. Amino acid sequence: CTSSYSEGTGYTF.

V gene TRBV9 combines with J gene TRBJ1-2; TRBD1 matches at 8 bases. Per the germline V gene, CDR1 is SGDLS and CDR2 is YYNGEE. The CDR3 is 14 amino acids. The V segment lost 3 bases and the J segment 4 bases; nucleotides outside the gene matches: 5. The CDR3 DNA reads TGTGCCAGCAGCGCCCAGACAGGGGCCTATGGCTACACCTTC. Residues: CASSAQTGAYGYTF.